Presented here are 23 T cell receptor beta chains from one specimen sequenced in a study of identifying expanded T cells in peripheral blood. This table comes from immunoSEQ multiplex PCR, and its TCRdb copy is limited to in-frame clones, with some not included. The table has about 97,000 clones, roughly 85% seen once. Sequenced material: blood. The source is a person between 18 and 75 years old in good health.

The chain links TRBV4-3 to TRBJ1-5; D unresolved. Germline lookup yields CDR1 LGHNA and CDR2 YSLEER. Trimming took 0 bases from V and 5 from J, leaving 8 bases between them. This CDR3 comprises 14 residues. The CDR3 spells CASSQDPRDQPQHF. As DNA, the CDR3 is TGCGCCAGCAGCCAAGATCCTAGGGATCAGCCCCAGCATTTT.

The chain couples TRBV13 to TRBJ1-1; no clear D gene. Germline V gives CDR1 PRHDT, CDR2 FYEKMQ (reference sequence). CDR3 length: 11 amino acids. Trimming stripped 7 bases from V and 6 bases from J, with 9 bases between. The CDR3 here is CASTSPAEAFF. The CDR3, as DNA: TGTGCCAGCACCTCTCCTGCTGAAGCTTTCTTT.

V gene TRBV6-6 combines with J gene TRBJ1-3; D unclear. This CDR3 spans 12 amino acids. V was trimmed by 8 bases and J by 8 bases, leaving 13 bases between them. From germline, CDR1 is MNHNY and CDR2 SVGAGI (reference sequence). CDR3 amino acids: CASSPGPHTIYF. In DNA form, the CDR3 reads TGTGCCAGCTCGCCTGGGCCCCACACCATATATTTT.

This clone was recorded only once. J is TRBJ1-1 and V is TRBV5-1, with 7 bases identical to TRBD1. V lost 2 bases, J lost 4 bases, and 5 bases stayed unmatched. Germline CDR1 SGHRS, CDR2 YFSETQ. The CDR3 extends over 14 amino acids. The CDR3 is CASSFGTAGTEAFF. The CDR3 DNA is TGCGCCAGCAGCTTCGGGACAGCCGGCACTGAAGCTTTCTTT.

This rearrangement joins TRBV6-1 to TRBJ2-1; D gene unclear. This CDR3 comprises 16 residues. Trimming left V 2 bases short and J 2 bases short, with 13 bases between. Germline V CDR1 and CDR2: MNHNS, SASEGT. CDR3 in DNA: TGTGCCAGCAGTGAAAAGATCTACACTGCCTACAATGAGCAGTTCTTC. This sequence encodes CASSEKIYTAYNEQFF.

This chain links TRBV10-3 with TRBJ1-2; D is unclear. Trimming took 0 bases from V and 8 from J, leaving 10 bases between them. The CDR3 has 13 residues. Germline-derived CDR1 and CDR2 are ENHRY and SYGVKD. The CDR3 nucleotides are TGTGCCATCAGTGAGTCGACGGGGAGGGGCTACACCTTC. Protein: CAISESTGRGYTF.

This chain connects TRBV7-8 to TRBJ2-2, with 10 bases that match TRBD1. V lost 5 bases and J lost 1; bases outside the gene matches: 13. Germline-derived CDR1 and CDR2 are SGHVS and FQNEAQ. The CDR3 extends over 19 amino acids. CDR3: CASSPRDRGGLQNTGELFF. In nucleotides, the CDR3 is TGTGCCAGCAGCCCCCGGGACAGGGGAGGATTACAGAACACCGGGGAGCTGTTTTTT.

Comments on this clone: The junction and the germline gene differ at one end; a read error may be behind it. This chain uses TRBV7-2 with TRBJ2-3; D is possibly TRBD1 (5 bases). Germline V lookup: CDR1 SGHTA, CDR2 FQGNSA. The CDR3 spans 12 residues. This CDR3 is CASSLARVGLDF. The CDR3 nucleotides read TGTGCCAGCAGCTTAGCCAGGGTAGGTTTGGATTTT.

The V and J genes are TRBV19 and TRBJ1-2, with D uncertain. The V gene's germline CDR1 is LNHDA and CDR2 SQIVND (reference sequence). The CDR3 covers 14 residues. V was trimmed by 2 bases and J by 4 bases, leaving 11 bases between them. The CDR3 loop is CASSIRRDLYGYTF. The CDR3 DNA is TGTGCCAGTAGTATACGTCGGGATCTCTATGGCTACACCTTC.

The V and J genes are TRBV7-7 and TRBJ2-5; D unclear. The germline V gene encodes CDR1 SSHAT and CDR2 FNYEAQ (reference sequence). The CDR3 spans 13 residues. Trimming pared 4 bases from V and 2 bases from J, leaving 8 bases between. CDR3 in amino acids: CASSYGSQETQYF. DNA for the CDR3: TGTGCCAGCAGCTACGGGTCGCAAGAGACCCAGTACTTC. Looking up the rest from reference TRBV7-7 and TRBJ2-5 gives the full variable domain: GAGVSQSPRYKVTKRGQDVTLRCDPISSHATLYWYQQALGQGPEFLTYFNYEAQPDKSGLPSDRFSAERPEGSISTLTIQRTEQRDSAMYRCASSYGSQETQYFGPGTRLLVL.

This rearrangement joins TRBV28 to TRBJ2-2; D may match TRBD1 or TRBD2 (6 bases each). Trimming left V 1 base short and J 5 bases short, with 14 bases between. Per germline, CDR1 MDHEN and CDR2 SYDVKM. The CDR3 loop spans 16 amino acids. CDR3 residues: CASSLFRGRRTGELFF. CDR3 nucleotide sequence: TGTGCCAGCAGTTTATTCCGGGGGCGGAGGACCGGGGAGCTGTTTTTT.

This chain uses TRBV4-3 with TRBJ2-3, with D possibly matching TRBD2 (6 bases). The CDR3 has 15 amino acids. Germline CDR1 LGHNA, CDR2 YSLEER. V was pared by 0 bases and J by 4 bases, with 11 bases between. CDR3: CASSQEWRGADTQYF. CDR3 in DNA: TGCGCCAGCAGCCAAGAATGGAGGGGAGCAGATACGCAGTATTTT.

This chain connects TRBV29-1 to TRBJ1-1; D is possibly TRBD1 (5 bases). Germline-derived CDR1 and CDR2 are SQVTM and ANQGSEA. Trimming cost V 5 bases and J 5 bases, with 15 bases left between them. This CDR3 is built from 13 residues. In nucleotides, the CDR3 is TGCAGCGTTCAACGGACGGAGGGGACTGAAGCTTTCTTT. It is translated as CSVQRTEGTEAFF.

This clone has only one observation. V gene TRBV7-2 combines with J gene TRBJ1-4; the D is unclear. CDR3 length: 13 residues. V lost 1 base and J lost 5, with 5 bases in between. The germline gives CDR1 SGHTA, CDR2 FQGNSA. The CDR3 loop is CASSLGANEKLFF. CDR3 coding DNA: TGTGCCAGCAGCTTAGGTGCGAATGAAAAACTGTTTTTT. Complete variable domain (other parts from reference TRBV7-2 and TRBJ1-4): GAGVSQSPSNKVTEKGKDVELRCDPISGHTALYWYRQSLGQGLEFLIYFQGNSAPDKSGLPSDRFSAERTGGSVSTLTIQRTQQEDSAVYLCASSLGANEKLFFGSGTQLSVL.

In its sample, this clone was seen a few times. The CDR3 DNA reads TGTGCCAGCAGCTTAGAACGGGGAAACACCATATATTTT. It encodes CASSLERGNTIYF. The chain recombines TRBV7-9 with TRBJ1-3; D call uncertain. Germline V gene lookup returns CDR1 SEHNR and CDR2 FQNEAQ (reference sequence). V lost 1 base and J lost 4, with 5 bases in between. The CDR3 length is 13 residues.

V and J are TRBV2 and TRBJ2-1; no clear D gene. The CDR3 spans 11 residues. The V gene lost 7 bases and the J gene lost 4 bases, with 5 bases spanning the gap. The V gene's germline CDR1 is SNHLY and CDR2 FYNNEI. The CDR3 bases are TGTGCCAGCATTGGGTACAATGAGCAGTTCTTC. As protein: CASIGYNEQFF.

V gene TRBV7-2 combines with J gene TRBJ1-2; maybe TRBD1 (5 bases). This CDR3 region has 14 residues. The V end was cut by 4 bases, the J end by 5 bases, with 14 bases between. Germline-derived CDR1 and CDR2 are SGHTA and FQGNSA. CDR3 DNA sequence: TGTGCCAGCAGCTCCACTCCCGGGGCTTATGGCTACACCTTC. The encoded protein is CASSSTPGAYGYTF.

CDR3 in DNA: TGTGCCTGGAGTGTACAGGGGTCCAGCACAGATACGCAGTATTTT. As protein: CAWSVQGSSTDTQYF. V usage is TRBV30 and J usage is TRBJ2-3; 7 nucleotides line up with TRBD1. Trimming removed 0 bases from V and 0 bases from J; junction bases left unmatched: 3. This CDR3 spans 15 amino acids. CDR1 and CDR2 (germline): GTSNPN, SVGIG (reference sequence). Using reference TRBV30 and TRBJ2-3 for the parts outside the CDR3, the full variable domain is SQTIHQWPATLVQPVGSPLSLECTVEGTSNPNLYWYRQAAGRGLQLLFYSVGIGQISSEVPQNLSASRPQDRQFILSSKKLLLSDSGFYLCAWSVQGSSTDTQYFGPGTRLTVL.

This clone was picked up a small number of times. The chain employs TRBV7-8 and TRBJ1-3; D remains ambiguous. The germline V gene encodes CDR1 SGHVS and CDR2 FQNEAQ. Between the trimmed V and J ends, which lost 2 bases and 0 bases, there was a span of 2 bases. The CDR3 covers 13 residues. CDR3 bases: TGTGCCAGCAGCTTATCCTCTGGAAACACCATATATTTT. Protein sequence: CASSLSSGNTIYF.

This clone was found once. This chain connects TRBV5-5 to TRBJ1-5; a possible D gene is TRBD1 (6 bases). The V end was cut by 3 bases, the J end by 7 bases, with 14 bases between. CDR3 length equals 14 residues. Germline values: CDR1 SGHKS, CDR2 YYEKEE (reference sequence). The CDR3 loop is CASSSDRSYQPQHF. For the CDR3, the DNA is TGTGCCAGCAGCTCTGACAGGAGTTACCAGCCCCAGCATTTT. Supplemented by reference TRBV5-5 and TRBJ1-5, the full variable domain reads DAGVTQSPTHLIKTRGQQVTLRCSPISGHKSVSWYQQVLGQGPQFIFQYYEKEERGRGNFPDRFSARQFPNYSSELNVNALLLGDSALYLCASSSDRSYQPQHFGDGTRLSIL.

The chain joins TRBV5-1 to TRBJ1-1; 10 bases are a match to TRBD1. Germline lookup yields CDR1 SGHRS and CDR2 YFSETQ. The CDR3 runs to 15 residues. The V and J ends lost 4 bases and 3 bases, in that order; junction bases with no gene match: 6. For the CDR3, the DNA is TGCGCCAGCAGCCGTAGACAGGGGGCAGACACTGAAGCTTTCTTT. It translates to CASSRRQGADTEAFF.

V gene TRBV7-2 combines with J gene TRBJ2-4, with TRBD2 identical over 9 bases. Trimming removed 2 bases from V and 5 bases from J; junction bases left unmatched: 13. CDR1 is SGHTA, CDR2 FQGNSA, per germline. The CDR3 is 18 residues long. The CDR3, as DNA: TGTGCCAGCAGCTTATCTTCTAGCGGGGTGGTTTCTCAAAACATTCAGTACTTC. Amino acid sequence: CASSLSSSGVVSQNIQYF.

The V and J genes are TRBV4-1 and TRBJ1-2; TRBD1 agrees at 7 bases. This CDR3 is 17 amino acids long. The V and J ends lost 0 bases and 6 bases, in that order; junction bases with no gene match: 13. Germline loops: CDR1 MGHRA, CDR2 YSYEKL. The CDR3 spells CASSQDSPGGIVDGYTF. In DNA form, the CDR3 reads TGCGCCAGCAGCCAAGATTCACCAGGGGGTATCGTGGATGGCTACACCTTC.